The 4 T cell receptor beta chains reported below all come from one sample, sequenced in a study of tumor and adjacent non-tumor tissue in lung cancer. The library came from three nested PCR rounds adapted from ARM-PCR protocols. One entry per CDR3 protein, called by TCRdb with MiXCR from the multiplex PCR reads. The sample carries about 110,000 distinct CDR3 sequences, 62% recorded once. No cell sorting was done before RNA was extracted from the tissue. Distant lung tissue was collected more than 3 cm away from the tumor edge. The sequenced material came from distant non-tumor lung tissue. All receptors come from a man in his 60s with non-small cell lung cancer.

Points on this clonotype: One end of the junction is discordant with germline, which a read error may explain. V is TRBV4-2 and J is TRBJ2-7; unclear D gene. Per the germline V gene, CDR1 is LGHNA and CDR2 is YNFKEQ. This CDR3 has 14 amino acids. In DNA, the CDR3 is TGTGTCAGCAGCCAAGATCACTTAGCTGGCGAGCAGTACTTC. It yields the protein CVSSQDHLAGEQYF.

Remarks on this clonotype: A junction boundary mismatches the germline segment, possibly from a read error. V gene TRBV5-1 combines with J gene TRBJ2-3, with TRBD2 identical over 8 bases. Germline V lookup: CDR1 SGHRS, CDR2 YFSETQ. The CDR3 runs 17 residues. The DNA for the CDR3 is TGCGCCAGCAGCTTGGGGAGTAGCGGGGCTAGCACATATACGCAGTATTTT. It translates to CASSLGSSGASTYTQYF.

This clonotype was observed once. One junction end does not reproduce the germline sequence, and a read error may be involved. The genes are TRBV12-3 or TRBV12-4 and TRBJ1-1; D is unclear. This CDR3 is 12 amino acids long. The CDR3 loop is CASCRRNTEAFF. Written as DNA, the CDR3 is TGTGCCAGCTGTAGGAGGAACACCGAAGCCTTCTTT.

This clonotype has more than one count but fewer than ten. Being one base from a much bigger clone, this may be a read error. The V call is TRBV28, the J call TRBJ1-2, with TRBD1 matching 7 bases. Germline V lookup: CDR1 MDHEN, CDR2 SYDVKM. The CDR3 totals 14 residues. For the CDR3, the DNA is TGTGCCAGCAGTTCCTCAACAGGGGTCTATGGCCACACCTTC. Translation gives CASSSSTGVYGHTF.